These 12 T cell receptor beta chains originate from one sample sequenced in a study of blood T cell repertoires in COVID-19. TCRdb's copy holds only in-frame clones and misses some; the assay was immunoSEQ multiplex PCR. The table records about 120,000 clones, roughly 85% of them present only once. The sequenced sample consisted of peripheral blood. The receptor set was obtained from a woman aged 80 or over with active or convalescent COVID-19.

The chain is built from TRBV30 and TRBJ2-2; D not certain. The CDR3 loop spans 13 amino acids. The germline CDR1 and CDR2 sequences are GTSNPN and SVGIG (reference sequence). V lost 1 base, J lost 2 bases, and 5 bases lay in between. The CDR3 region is CAWSGHNTGELFF. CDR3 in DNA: TGTGCCTGGAGTGGACACAACACCGGGGAGCTGTTTTTT.

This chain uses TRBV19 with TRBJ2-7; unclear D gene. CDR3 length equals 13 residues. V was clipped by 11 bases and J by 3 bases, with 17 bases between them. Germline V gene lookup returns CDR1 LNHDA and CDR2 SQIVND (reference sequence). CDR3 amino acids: CASGRSIGYEQYF. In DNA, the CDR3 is TGTGCCTCAGGAAGGTCTATCGGCTACGAGCAGTACTTC.

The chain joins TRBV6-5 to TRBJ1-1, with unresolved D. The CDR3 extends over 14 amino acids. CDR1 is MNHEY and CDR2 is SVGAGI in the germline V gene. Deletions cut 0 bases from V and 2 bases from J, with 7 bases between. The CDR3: CASSYSVENTEAFF. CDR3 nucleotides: TGTGCCAGCAGTTACTCGGTAGAAAACACTGAAGCTTTCTTT.

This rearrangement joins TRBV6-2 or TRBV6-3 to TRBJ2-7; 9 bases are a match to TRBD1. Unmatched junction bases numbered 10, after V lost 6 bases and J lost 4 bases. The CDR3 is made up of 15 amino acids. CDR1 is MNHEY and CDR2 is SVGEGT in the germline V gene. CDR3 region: CASSLRDREIYEQYF. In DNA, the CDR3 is TGTGCCAGCAGCCTCCGGGACAGGGAAATTTACGAGCAGTACTTC.

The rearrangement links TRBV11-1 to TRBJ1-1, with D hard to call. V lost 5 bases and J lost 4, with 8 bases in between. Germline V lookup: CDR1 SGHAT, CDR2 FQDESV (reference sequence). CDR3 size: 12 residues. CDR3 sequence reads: CASSLYTTEAFF. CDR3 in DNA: TGTGCCAGCAGCCTTTACACCACTGAAGCTTTCTTT.

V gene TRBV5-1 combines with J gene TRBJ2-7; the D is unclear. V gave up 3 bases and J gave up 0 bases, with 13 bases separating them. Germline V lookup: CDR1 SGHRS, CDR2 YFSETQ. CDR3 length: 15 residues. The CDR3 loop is CASSSVGAASYEQYF. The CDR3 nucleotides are TGCGCCAGCAGCTCTGTGGGTGCGGCCTCCTACGAGCAGTACTTC.

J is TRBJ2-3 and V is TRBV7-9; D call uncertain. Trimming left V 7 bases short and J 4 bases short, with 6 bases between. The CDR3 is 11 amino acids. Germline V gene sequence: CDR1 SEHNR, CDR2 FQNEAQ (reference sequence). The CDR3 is CASTPSDTQYF. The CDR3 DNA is TGTGCCAGCACCCCGTCAGATACGCAGTATTTT.

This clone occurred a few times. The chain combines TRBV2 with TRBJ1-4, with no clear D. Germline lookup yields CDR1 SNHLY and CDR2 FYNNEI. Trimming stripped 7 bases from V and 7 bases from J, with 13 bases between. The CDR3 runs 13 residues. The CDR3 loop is CASTRGEVEKLFF. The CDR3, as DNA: TGTGCCAGCACACGTGGGGAGGTTGAAAAACTGTTTTTT.

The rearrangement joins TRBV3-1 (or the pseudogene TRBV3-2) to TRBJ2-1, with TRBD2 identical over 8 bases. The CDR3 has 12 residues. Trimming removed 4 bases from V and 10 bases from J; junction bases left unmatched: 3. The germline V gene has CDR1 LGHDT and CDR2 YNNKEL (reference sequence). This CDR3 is CASSLTSAEQFF. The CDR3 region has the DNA TGTGCCAGCAGCCTGACTAGCGCGGAGCAGTTCTTC.

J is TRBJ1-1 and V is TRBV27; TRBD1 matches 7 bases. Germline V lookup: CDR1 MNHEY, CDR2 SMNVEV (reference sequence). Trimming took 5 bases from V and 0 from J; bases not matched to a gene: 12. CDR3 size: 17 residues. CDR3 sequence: CASSLKPPGQLNTEAFF. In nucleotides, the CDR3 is TGTGCCAGCAGTCTCAAACCCCCGGGACAGCTGAACACTGAAGCTTTCTTT.

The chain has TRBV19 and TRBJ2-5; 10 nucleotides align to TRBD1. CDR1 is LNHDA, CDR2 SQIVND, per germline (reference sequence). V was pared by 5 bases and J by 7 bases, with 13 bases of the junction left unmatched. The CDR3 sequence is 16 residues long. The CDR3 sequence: CASSPRLRTGGLTQYF. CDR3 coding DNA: TGTGCCAGTAGTCCCCGATTGCGGACAGGGGGTTTGACCCAGTACTTC.

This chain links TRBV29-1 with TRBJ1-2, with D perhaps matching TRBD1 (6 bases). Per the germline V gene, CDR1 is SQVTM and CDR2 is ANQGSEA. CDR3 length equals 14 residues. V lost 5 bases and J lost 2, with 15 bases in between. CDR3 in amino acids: CSVYGAGENYGYTF. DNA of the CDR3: TGCAGCGTTTACGGGGCAGGGGAAAACTATGGCTACACCTTC.